Below, 25 T cell receptor beta chains from the same sample are listed, as sequenced in a study of T cell repertoires in aging, cancer and after chemotherapy. Rearranged V-D-J TRB sequences were amplified with a mixed TRB-A/B primer pool. Via MiXCR, TCRdb re-called the multiplex PCR reads, giving one row per CDR3 protein. The data contain over a thousand distinct CDR3 sequences, approximately 37% of them singletons. The template was genomic DNA from peripheral blood, not RNA. The sample taken for sequencing was blood. These receptors all come from a human donor with a solid tumor.

V and J are TRBV7-9 and TRBJ1-1, with unresolved D. This CDR3 has 12 amino acids. CDR1 is SEHNR and CDR2 is FQNEAQ in the germline V gene (reference sequence). Trimming took 6 bases from V and 6 from J, leaving 11 bases between them. As DNA, the CDR3 is TGTGCCAGCAGTCATGACACCTCTGAAGCTTTCTTT. This sequence encodes CASSHDTSEAFF.

By share of the sample, this clonotype is medium-sized. This chain uses TRBV6-5 with TRBJ1-2, with 9 bases identical to TRBD1. CDR3 length: 14 amino acids. V shed 8 bases, J shed 6 bases, and the junction held 10 bases outside the gene matches. CDR1 is MNHEY and CDR2 is SVGAGI in the germline V gene. The CDR3 spells CASLLNRGHDGYTF. The CDR3 region has the DNA TGTGCCAGCCTCCTCAACAGGGGGCACGATGGCTACACCTTC.

In its sample, this clonotype was seen a few times. The chain recombines TRBV20-1 with TRBJ1-2; D is unresolved. V lost 4 bases, J lost 5 bases, and 8 bases lay in between. Germline V gene data show CDR1 as DFQATT and CDR2 as SNEGSKA (reference sequence). The CDR3 sequence is 11 residues long. Written as DNA, the CDR3 is TGCAGTGCTAACCTCATGTATGGCTACACCTTC. This gives the protein CSANLMYGYTF.

This chain joins TRBV28 and TRBJ1-1; D is unresolved. The germline V gene encodes CDR1 MDHEN and CDR2 SYDVKM. The CDR3 sequence is 12 residues long. Trimming stripped 3 bases from V and 5 bases from J, with 7 bases between. CDR3 region: CASSFEVTEAFF. The CDR3, as DNA: TGTGCCAGCAGTTTTGAAGTGACTGAAGCTTTCTTT.

The rearrangement joins TRBV10-3 to TRBJ2-2, with a tentative D call TRBD2 (6 bases). The germline V and J ends were trimmed by 8 bases and 2 bases, with 9 bases remaining between them. This CDR3 has 13 amino acids. CDR1 is ENHRY and CDR2 is SYGVKD in the germline V gene. CDR3 bases: TGTGCCATCGGGACTCAAAACACCGGGGAGCTGTTTTTT. Encoded protein: CAIGTQNTGELFF.

The rearrangement uses TRBV6-5 and TRBJ2-3, with D hard to call. This CDR3 contains 16 residues. The germline V and J ends were trimmed by 2 bases and 5 bases, with 17 bases remaining between them. Germline CDR1 and CDR2: MNHEY and SVGAGI. In DNA, the CDR3 is TGTGCCAGCAGTTACGAGGCAGGAGCATTCAAAGATACGCAGTATTTT. Translation gives CASSYEAGAFKDTQYF.

CDR3 nucleotide sequence: TGCAGTGCTCCCTGGGGGGGACAGGTAAATCAGCCCCAGCATTTT. Encoded protein: CSAPWGGQVNQPQHF. The chain employs TRBV20-1 and TRBJ1-5; 8 bases agree with TRBD1. J was trimmed by 4 bases and V by 5 bases; bases with no gene match: 10. The CDR3 loop spans 15 amino acids. Germline-derived CDR1 and CDR2 are DFQATT and SNEGSKA (reference sequence).

This clonotype was seen only a few times. The chain has TRBV5-6 and TRBJ2-7, with 7 bases that match TRBD1. The CDR3 extends over 12 amino acids. Trimming took 5 bases from V and 3 from J; bases not matched to a gene: 2. CDR1 is SGHDT and CDR2 is YYEEEE in the germline V gene. The CDR3 DNA is TGTGCCAGCAGTAGGGACAGCTACGAGCAGTACTTC. Amino acid sequence: CASSRDSYEQYF.

This clonotype has just a few counts. The CDR3 DNA is TGTGCCACCAGCAGAGAAAGGTACACTGAAGCTTTCTTT. It translates to CATSRERYTEAFF. The chain recombines TRBV15 with TRBJ1-1; D is unresolved. The CDR3 has 13 amino acids. V was cut by 0 bases and J by 3 bases, with 5 bases left in between. Per the germline V gene, CDR1 is LNHNV and CDR2 is YYDKDF (reference sequence).

The chain links TRBV5-4 to TRBJ1-5, with D unclear. Germline lookup yields CDR1 SGHNT and CDR2 YYREEE (reference sequence). Trimming shortened V by 4 bases and J by 9 bases, and 17 bases separated the two germline ends. This CDR3 is 14 amino acids long. This CDR3 is CASSPDGGDRPQHF. The DNA for the CDR3 is TGTGCCAGCAGCCCCGACGGTGGGGATCGGCCCCAGCATTTT.

The CDR3 loop is CSARDMFRTEAFF. The CDR3 region has the DNA TGCAGTGCTAGAGACATGTTTCGCACTGAAGCTTTCTTT. The genes are TRBV20-1 and TRBJ1-1; no clear D. The V gene lost 0 bases and the J gene lost 4 bases, with 9 bases spanning the gap. The CDR3 covers 13 residues. In germline, CDR1 is DFQATT, CDR2 SNEGSKA (reference sequence).

Sample share makes this clonotype medium-sized. The chain uses TRBV30 and TRBJ2-5; perhaps TRBD2 as D (6 bases). This CDR3 has 13 residues. Germline V gives CDR1 GTSNPN, CDR2 SVGIG (reference sequence). V was pared by 5 bases and J by 3 bases, with 13 bases between. The CDR3 DNA reads TGTGCCTGGGCCCGCCGGGGGAAAGAGACCCAGTACTTC. Residues: CAWARRGKETQYF.

This chain connects TRBV18 to TRBJ1-2; no clear D. Germline V gene lookup returns CDR1 KGHSH and CDR2 LQKENI. This CDR3 is 13 amino acids long. Trimming shortened V by 0 bases and J by 5 bases, and 7 bases separated the two germline ends. The CDR3 loop reads CASSPPSGYGYTF. The CDR3 DNA sequence: TGTGCCAGCTCACCACCCTCGGGGTATGGCTACACCTTC.

By sample fraction, this clonotype is hyperexpanded. DNA for the CDR3: TGTGCCAGCAGCTTAGACAGGAGCTCCTACAATGAGCAGTTCTTC. Residues: CASSLDRSSYNEQFF. The chain carries TRBV7-6 and TRBJ2-1, with a weak D call TRBD1 (5 bases). This CDR3 has 15 amino acids. V was pared by 1 base and J by 0 bases, with 7 bases between. Germline lookup yields CDR1 SGHVS and CDR2 FNYEAQ.

The V gene is TRBV7-6, the J gene TRBJ1-1, with D unclear. This CDR3 contains 13 residues. The V gene's germline CDR1 is SGHVS and CDR2 FNYEAQ. V was pared by 1 base and J by 1 base, with 4 bases between. The CDR3 sequence: CASSLGENTEAFF. The CDR3, as DNA: TGTGCCAGCAGCTTAGGCGAGAACACTGAAGCTTTCTTT.

The chain combines TRBV27 with TRBJ2-3; 9 nucleotides match TRBD1. V shed 1 base and J 3 bases; nucleotides not matched to a gene: 11. CDR3 length equals 18 residues. In germline, CDR1 is MNHEY, CDR2 SMNVEV (reference sequence). The CDR3 DNA is TGTGCCAGCAGTTTATTTCCAGGACAGGGGCTCGGTACAGATACGCAGTATTTT. Its protein product is CASSLFPGQGLGTDTQYF.

The genes are TRBV20-1 and TRBJ2-3; D is undetermined. Germline V gives CDR1 DFQATT, CDR2 SNEGSKA (reference sequence). This CDR3 contains 12 residues. Trimming shortened V by 6 bases and J by 0 bases, and 7 bases separated the two germline ends. The CDR3 here is CSAFASTDTQYF. CDR3 in DNA: TGCAGTGCATTCGCTAGCACAGATACGCAGTATTTT.

This clonotype turned up a few times. V usage is TRBV19 and J usage is TRBJ1-2; 7 positions agree with TRBD1. CDR3 length equals 13 residues. Germline V gives CDR1 LNHDA, CDR2 SQIVND (reference sequence). The V segment lost 6 bases and the J segment 7 bases; nucleotides outside the gene matches: 8. The CDR3 DNA is TGTGCCAGTAGCCTAACAGGGGATGGTGGCTACACCTTC. Its protein product is CASSLTGDGGYTF.

For this clonotype: The germline gene is not matched at one end of the junction; a read error may be the cause. The chain carries TRBV29-1 and TRBJ2-1; D is possibly TRBD2 (5 bases). This CDR3 has 16 amino acids. Per the germline V gene, CDR1 is SQVTM and CDR2 is ANQGSEA. This CDR3 is CSVYHPWRREGNKQFF. CDR3 nucleotides: TGCAGCGTTTACCACCCTTGGAGGCGTGAGGGCAATAAGCAGTTCTTC.

V usage is TRBV7-6 and J usage is TRBJ2-7, with D possibly TRBD2 on 6 matching bases. Trimming left V 5 bases short and J 6 bases short, with 14 bases between. CDR3 length: 13 amino acids. Germline V CDR1 and CDR2: SGHVS, FNYEAQ. The CDR3 loop reads CASSTRLVGEQYF. The DNA for the CDR3 is TGTGCCAGCAGCACCCGACTAGTGGGCGAGCAGTACTTC.

CDR3 residues: CAISVLQGVSYEQYF. CDR3 DNA sequence: TGTGCCATCAGTGTCCTACAGGGTGTTTCCTACGAGCAGTACTTC. V and J are TRBV10-3 and TRBJ2-7, with D perhaps matching TRBD1 (6 bases). The CDR3 consists of 15 residues. Germline lookup yields CDR1 ENHRY and CDR2 SYGVKD. V lost 4 bases and J lost 1, with 14 bases in between.

This clonotype was seen just once. The chain combines TRBV6-1 with TRBJ1-5; tentatively, D is TRBD1 (6 bases). There are 15 residues in the CDR3. From germline, CDR1 is MNHNS and CDR2 SASEGT. Trimming took off 7 bases at V and 1 base at J, with 14 bases between the two ends. This CDR3 reads CASKRQVNSNQPQHF. DNA of the CDR3: TGTGCCAGCAAGAGACAGGTGAACAGCAATCAGCCCCAGCATTTT.

This clonotype was detected only once. J is TRBJ2-3 and V is TRBV7-6, with 11 bases identical to TRBD2. J lost 3 bases, V lost 0 bases, and 2 bases had no gene match. The germline CDR1 and CDR2 sequences are SGHVS and FNYEAQ. The CDR3 covers 16 residues. The CDR3 DNA is TGTGCCAGCAGCTTAGCTAGCGGGAGGGGTACAGATACGCAGTATTTT. Its protein product is CASSLASGRGTDTQYF.

This clonotype appeared a few times. The chain joins TRBV20-1 to TRBJ2-7; D unclear. V was shortened by 2 bases and J by 2 bases, with 7 bases between the two germline ends. This CDR3 is 12 amino acids long. Germline-derived CDR1 and CDR2 are DFQATT and SNEGSKA (reference sequence). The CDR3 region has the DNA TGCAGTGCTAGATCTGGTCCCTACGAGCAGTACTTC. Protein sequence: CSARSGPYEQYF.

V gene TRBV24-1 combines with J gene TRBJ2-3, with 12 bases identical to TRBD2. The CDR3 has 16 residues. V dropped 3 bases and J dropped 5; count of bases not matched to a gene: 5. CDR1 is KGHDR and CDR2 is SFDVKD in the germline V gene. Here the CDR3 DNA reads TGTGCCACCAGTGATCCTAGCGGGAGGGCCGTAGATACGCAGTATTTT. Its translation is CATSDPSGRAVDTQYF.